A selection of T cell receptor beta chains follows, all from one sample in a study of blood T cells in healthy people across ages. A single record per CDR3 protein comes from TCRdb applying MiXCR to the 5' RACE reads. The sample lists some 880,000 distinct CDR3 sequences, 36% seen once, with approximately 12% in the top ten. Sequenced: blood. These receptors were obtained from a man between 18 and 35 years old in good health. The conserved cysteine and the conserved F or W are not part of the CDR3 here. Clone size, where shown, is once, few, many, or a class for clones that have expanded.

len: 14
v_gene: TRBV4-1
j_gene: TRBJ2-1
abundance: .
CDR3aa: ASSQGPTPPYNEQF

len: 11
v_gene: TRBV5-1
j_gene: .
abundance: few
CDR3aa: ASSLDRTYEQF

len: 13
v_gene: TRBV14
j_gene: TRBJ2-7
abundance: .
CDR3aa: ASSQLAWSYNEQY

len: 14
v_gene: TRBV20-1
j_gene: TRBJ2-3
abundance: few
CDR3aa: SARGGELTRADTQY

len: 10
v_gene: TRBV12-3/TRBV12-4
j_gene: TRBJ2-7
abundance: many
CDR3aa: ASSRNPYEQY

len: 14
v_gene: TRBV11-1
j_gene: .
abundance: .
CDR3aa: ASSLGTTQLSYEQY

len: 12
v_gene: TRBV20-1
j_gene: .
abundance: .
CDR3aa: SSSVGGHYNEQY

len: 11
v_gene: TRBV20-1
j_gene: TRBJ2-1
abundance: .
CDR3aa: SARSVGYNEQF

len: 11
v_gene: TRBV4-1
j_gene: TRBJ1-5
abundance: .
CDR3aa: ASSQVALEVQH

len: 14
v_gene: TRBV5-6
j_gene: TRBJ2-4
abundance: few
CDR3aa: ASSSLSGQGFSIQY

len: 14
v_gene: TRBV6-5
j_gene: TRBJ2-2
abundance: .
CDR3aa: ASSYELAGVAGELF

len: 12
v_gene: TRBV20-1
j_gene: TRBJ1-1
abundance: many
CDR3aa: SALQGFMNTEAF

len: 12
v_gene: TRBV20-1
j_gene: TRBJ2-1
abundance: .
CDR3aa: SAPRGQSYNEQF

len: 11
v_gene: TRBV3-1
j_gene: TRBJ2-3
abundance: .
CDR3aa: ASSRRATDTQY

len: 14
v_gene: TRBV9
j_gene: TRBJ2-3
abundance: .
CDR3aa: ASSPRLAVSTDTQY

len: 12
v_gene: TRBV12-3/TRBV12-4
j_gene: .
abundance: .
CDR3aa: ASSFLDRADEQY

len: 15
v_gene: TRBV12-3/TRBV12-4
j_gene: TRBJ1-2
abundance: few
CDR3aa: ASSLAGGALTFYGYT

len: 12
v_gene: TRBV5-5
j_gene: TRBJ2-7
abundance: .
CDR3aa: ASSYRTDGYEQY

len: 11
v_gene: TRBV12-3/TRBV12-4
j_gene: TRBJ2-1
abundance: few
CDR3aa: ASSFNGNNEQF

len: 11
v_gene: TRBV20-1
j_gene: TRBJ1-6
abundance: .
CDR3aa: SARGVGNSPLH

len: 12
v_gene: TRBV20-1
j_gene: TRBJ1-5
abundance: .
CDR3aa: SARRGSGDQPQH

len: 10
v_gene: TRBV27
j_gene: .
abundance: .
CDR3aa: ANGKRGETQY

len: 12
v_gene: TRBV20-1
j_gene: TRBJ2-3
abundance: once
CDR3aa: SASKDSYTDTQY

len: 11
v_gene: TRBV7-8
j_gene: TRBJ2-1
abundance: .
CDR3aa: ASSLDPTLEQF

len: 9
v_gene: TRBV7-9
j_gene: TRBJ2-1
abundance: many
CDR3aa: ASSTLNEQF

len: 12
v_gene: TRBV20-1
j_gene: TRBJ1-5
abundance: few
CDR3aa: SASEGHSNQPQH

len: 12
v_gene: TRBV27
j_gene: TRBJ1-5
abundance: .
CDR3aa: ASSSRQINQPQH

len: 11
v_gene: TRBV14
j_gene: TRBJ1-2
abundance: few
CDR3aa: ASSPRPAGGYT

len: 12
v_gene: TRBV12-3/TRBV12-4
j_gene: TRBJ1-5
abundance: .
CDR3aa: ASSETGVTQPQH

len: 11
v_gene: TRBV7-3
j_gene: TRBJ2-1
abundance: many
CDR3aa: ASSGGINNEQF

len: 15
v_gene: TRBV4-1
j_gene: TRBJ1-5
abundance: few
CDR3aa: ASSQDPRGLINQPQH

len: 13
v_gene: TRBV28
j_gene: TRBJ1-3
abundance: .
CDR3aa: ASSLEGTGGNTIY

len: 11
v_gene: TRBV29-1
j_gene: TRBJ1-6
abundance: many
CDR3aa: SVKDRADSPLH

len: 13
v_gene: TRBV7-9
j_gene: TRBJ2-3
abundance: .
CDR3aa: ASSFLTSGAETQY

len: 16
v_gene: TRBV6-5
j_gene: TRBJ2-5
abundance: .
CDR3aa: ASSYLVRSGADQETQY

len: 13
v_gene: TRBV12-3/TRBV12-4
j_gene: TRBJ2-3
abundance: many
CDR3aa: ASSSTSGSTDTQY

len: 15
v_gene: TRBV4-1
j_gene: TRBJ1-1
abundance: .
CDR3aa: ASILISGDSGVAEAF

len: 12
v_gene: TRBV4-3
j_gene: TRBJ1-2
abundance: few
CDR3aa: ASSQETGDYGYT

len: 16
v_gene: TRBV2
j_gene: TRBJ2-1
abundance: .
CDR3aa: ATTLSGAEMGTRNEQF

len: 14
v_gene: TRBV7-2
j_gene: TRBJ2-3
abundance: many
CDR3aa: ASSLGWGGFTDTQY

len: 14
v_gene: TRBV4-1
j_gene: TRBJ1-4
abundance: few
CDR3aa: ASSRWTAATNEKLF

len: 12
v_gene: TRBV6-6
j_gene: TRBJ2-1
abundance: .
CDR3aa: ASSAGGPMNEQF

len: 12
v_gene: TRBV20-1
j_gene: TRBJ1-2
abundance: many
CDR3aa: SATSGGDNYGYT

len: 13
v_gene: TRBV10-3
j_gene: TRBJ1-2
abundance: few
CDR3aa: AISGTTYGNYGYT

len: 14
v_gene: TRBV5-1
j_gene: TRBJ2-5
abundance: .
CDR3aa: ASSLELAGLQETQY

len: 10
v_gene: TRBV20-1
j_gene: TRBJ2-1
abundance: .
CDR3aa: SAREWRLEQF